This T cell receptor (beta chain) was profiled in a study of CD8+CD57+ T cells in acquired aplastic anemia. Study in general: Mean DNA quantity obtained from sorted CD4+ and CD8+ cells was 2.5 to 4 ug. The study's findings and limits: Patients and controls had in common 25 to 35 CD8+ CDR3 sequences. Patients and healthy controls showed no significant CD8+ Simpson's diversity difference.

It was patients with CD8+CD57+ cell expansion by flow cytometry who were chosen for sequencing. Every patient had severe acquired aplastic anemia. This CDR3 spans 14 amino acids. Trimming took off 2 bases at V and 6 bases at J, with 12 bases between the two ends. CDR1 is SGHRS and CDR2 is YFSETQ in the germline V gene. The table lists this clonotype with many counts. Its target is unknown. Genomic DNA, serving as template, underwent TCR beta VDJ and CDR3 profiling. TCRdb passed the reads through MiXCR, listing each CDR3 protein once. The sample lists under 350,000 distinct CDR3 sequences, 50% to 65% occurring once.

The V and J genes are TRBV5-1 and TRBJ2-1, with a tentative D call TRBD1 (6 bases). The source is a human donor with aplastic anemia. Sequences were obtained from sorted CD4+, CD8+, or CD8+CD57+ T cells (not recorded which) from PBMCs. The CDR3 reads CASSFVQGRNEQFF. CDR3 coding DNA: TGCGCCAGCAGCTTCGTGCAGGGGCGCAATGAGCAGTTCTTC. Full variable domain (missing parts from reference TRBV5-1 and TRBJ2-1): KAGVTQTPRYLIKTRGQQVTLSCSPISGHRSVSWYQQTPGQGLQFLFEYFSETQRNKGNFPGRFSGRQFSNSRSEMNVSTLELGDSALYLCASSFVQGRNEQFFGPGTRLTVL.